The rows below give T cell receptor beta chains drawn from one sample of a study of T cells expressing NK-cell markers. With the 5' RACE reads reprocessed, TCRdb shows one record per CDR3 protein and no DNA. This sample's table has roughly 430,000 distinct CDR3 sequences. Sequencing was performed on blood T cells: a sorted CD56 or NKG2C T cell subset, CD4+ or CD8+ T cells, or bulk PBMC T cells (not recorded which). These receptors all stem from a woman between 18 and 70 years old in good health. The CDR3 runs from the conserved cysteine through the conserved F or W.

>TRBJ1-5|TRBV6-1
CASSGGGNQPQHF
>TRBJ2-5|TRBV6-5
CASSYFGQIQETQYF
>TRBJ2-6|TRBV2
CASSEGGGAGANVLTF
>TRBJ1-1|TRBV19
CAIRTGDTEAFF
>TRBJ2-1|TRBV7-9
CASSLEWRGSGEQFF
>TRBJ2-2|TRBV7-8
CASSSPVGLAGVGTGELFF
>TRBJ1-2|TRBV12-3/TRBV12-4
CASSLQGGNYGYTF
>TRBJ2-5|TRBV5-1
CASSLGVIETQYF
>TRBJ2-7|TRBV20-1
CSAATGQLFYEQYF
>TRBJ2-5|TRBV9
CASSVGGLSGGGETQYF
>TRBJ2-3|TRBV25-1
CASSETSRAGGTTDTQYF
>TRBJ1-2|TRBV7-6
CASSGSVRTGEVYGYTF
>TRBJ2-5|TRBV20-1
CSAREGSGGNHKETQYF
>TRBJ2-5|TRBV9
CASSPSTSGGASSVETQYF
>TRBJ2-5|TRBV20-1
CSARDLGRQETQYF
>TRBJ2-7|TRBV5-6
CASSLDGSGAYEQYF
>TRBJ2-5|TRBV7-7
CASSPDSAGPQETQYF
>TRBJ2-2|TRBV10-3
CAISESSLAGTGELFF
>TRBJ2-1|TRBV13
CASSLEEGQYYNEQFF
>TRBJ1-2|TRBV7-9
CASSLDRKGFDGYTF
>TRBJ1-2|TRBV29-1
CSVVHRKEGYTF
>TRBJ2-3|TRBV28
CASSLFWTSGNHSTDTQYF
>TRBJ2-5|TRBV29-1
CSVAGMTGPTETQYF
>TRBJ2-7|TRBV5-1
CASSSGWGEQYF
>TRBJ1-5|TRBV12-3/TRBV12-4
CASSFAGADQPQHF
>TRBJ2-5|TRBV20-1
CSYKREGEETQYF
>TRBJ1-2|TRBV2
CASSEQSYGYTF
>TRBJ2-1|TRBV10-2
CASSEQRGNEQFF
>TRBJ2-7|TRBV28
CASSLGGLSEQYF
>TRBJ2-1|TRBV7-8
CASSLEGRPGLAANNEQFF
>TRBJ1-2|TRBV20-1
CSAEPGLNYGYTF
>TRBJ2-3|TRBV29-1
CSVEVAGVADTQYF
>TRBJ2-1|TRBV6-1
CASSRLAGVVEQFF
>TRBJ2-7|TRBV7-9
CASSLEHLYEQYF
>TRBJ2-2|TRBV20-1
CSASRSGAGELFF
>TRBJ1-4|TRBV3-1
CASSQEETGREKLFF
>TRBJ2-7|TRBV9
CASSRGLAGVSVYEQYF
>TRBJ2-2|TRBV29-1
CSVRQGGNTGELFF
>TRBJ1-6|TRBV4-3
CASSQDWDEAYNSPLHF
>TRBJ1-1|TRBV20-1
CSARVQSTEAFF
>TRBJ1-1|TRBV10-3
CAIRASTNTEAFF
>TRBJ1-1|TRBV7-6
CASSSGTTGANTEAFF
>TRBJ1-2|TRBV29-1
CSAEGLQTGYTF
>TRBJ1-6|TRBV20-1
CSASDSRSSYNSPLHF
>TRBJ1-3|TRBV20-1
CSAREGRGSSSGNTIYF
>TRBJ1-3|TRBV20-1
CSARRVRNTIYF
>TRBJ1-1|TRBV20-1
CSAAMARSLNTEAFF
>TRBJ2-5|TRBV18
CASSPSPGWETQYF